Below are 32 T cell receptor beta chains sequenced from a single sample in a study of post-analysis software for immune sequencing data. The study's findings and limits: Five or six TRBV segments were significantly more frequent in patients than in controls. TRBV5-6, TRBV5-1 and TRBV20-1 were among these segments.

Unique molecular identifiers were carried by the TCR beta cDNA libraries. TCRdb processed the PCR reads anew with MiXCR; each CDR3 protein has one entry. The table includes about 200,000 distinct CDR3 sequences, approximately 30% detected once. No cognate antigen is known for these TCRs. The sequencing sample was made of blood. The receptors stem from a girl under 18 with multiple sclerosis.

This clonotype was seen many times. The V and J genes are TRBV20-1 and TRBJ1-2; D uncertain. The germline V gene has CDR1 DFQATT and CDR2 SNEGSKA (reference sequence). V shed 3 bases and J shed 6 bases, with 11 bases lying between them. This CDR3 has 12 residues. CDR3 in DNA: TGCAGTGCTAGTGCCGGAACAAATGGCTACACCTTC. This translates into CSASAGTNGYTF.

As for this clonotype: Since a much larger clone is just one base distant, this may be a read error. The CDR3 bases are TGTACCAGCAGCTTGGCTCTCGGACAGGGGAACACCTTC. The encoded protein is CTSSLALGQGNTF. The chain employs TRBV5-4 and TRBJ1-2; TRBD1 agrees at 9 bases. Germline V gene data show CDR1 as SGHNT and CDR2 as YYREEE (reference sequence). The CDR3 sequence is 13 residues long.

The V call is TRBV7-6, the J call TRBJ2-1; 12 positions agree with TRBD2. This CDR3 is built from 15 residues. Germline-derived CDR1 and CDR2 are SGHVS and FNYEAQ. J lost 8 bases, V lost 4 bases, and 6 bases had no gene match. CDR3 loop: CASSSTSGGTYEQFF. CDR3 sequence (DNA): TGTGCCAGCAGCTCCACTAGCGGGGGGACGTATGAGCAGTTCTTC.

Regarding this clonotype: This may be a read error, as it is one base from a much larger clone. The chain uses TRBV29-1 and TRBJ1-1; TRBD1 matches at 7 bases. Germline V lookup: CDR1 SQVTM, CDR2 ANQGSEA. The CDR3 is 15 residues long. CDR3 in amino acids: CSVDGPPGGKTEVFF. The CDR3 DNA sequence: TGCAGCGTTGACGGGCCCCCAGGGGGAAAGACTGAAGTTTTCTTT.

This clonotype showed up many times. This chain uses TRBV7-2 with TRBJ2-7, with 9 nucleotides matching TRBD1. The germline V gene has CDR1 SGHTA and CDR2 FQGNSA. This CDR3 is 14 amino acids long. V shed 5 bases, J shed 4 bases, and the junction held 6 bases outside the gene matches. CDR3 sequence reads: CASSAGTGLYEQYF. The CDR3 DNA follows: TGTGCCAGCAGCGCGGGGACAGGGCTATACGAGCAGTACTTC.

Many counts were recorded for this clonotype. V gene TRBV28 combines with J gene TRBJ2-1; possibly TRBD1 for D (5 bases). V dropped 10 bases and J dropped 5 bases, with 18 bases sitting between them. CDR3 size: 14 residues. Germline CDR1 and CDR2: MDHEN and SYDVKM. The CDR3 loop is CAILNRNNHNEQFF. In DNA, the CDR3 is TGTGCCATCCTAAACAGGAATAACCACAATGAGCAGTTCTTC.

This clonotype was observed at least ten times. The V call is TRBV10-1, the J call TRBJ2-3; TRBD1 aligns across 7 bases. The trim removed 3 bases at V and 1 base at J, leaving 1 base unmatched. CDR1 is WNHNN and CDR2 is SYGVQD in the germline V gene (reference sequence). CDR3 length equals 14 residues. The CDR3 protein is CASSDGTGTDTQYF. Here the CDR3 DNA reads TGCGCCAGCAGTGATGGGACAGGCACAGATACGCAGTATTTT.

This clonotype was seen many times. The chain uses TRBV5-1 and TRBJ2-7; D unclear. The CDR3 spans 13 residues. Germline CDR1 SGHRS, CDR2 YFSETQ. Trimming took 4 bases from V and 3 from J, leaving 11 bases between them. CDR3 in amino acids: CASSPVANYEQYF. As DNA, the CDR3 is TGCGCCAGCAGCCCGGTGGCGAACTACGAGCAGTACTTC.

This clonotype showed up just a few times. This chain joins TRBV20-1 and TRBJ1-4; possibly TRBD1 for D (5 bases). There are 13 residues in the CDR3. With 3 bases removed from V and 4 bases from J, the gap between germline ends came to 9 bases. Germline lookup yields CDR1 DFQATT and CDR2 SNEGSKA (reference sequence). The CDR3 sequence is CSASDRFNEKLFF. DNA for the CDR3: TGCAGTGCTAGCGACAGATTTAATGAAAAACTGTTTTTT.

As to this clonotype: Just one base apart from a much larger clone, this may be a read error. This chain uses TRBV5-1 with TRBJ2-3; a possible D gene is TRBD1 (6 bases). V was pared by 5 bases and J by 5 bases, with 18 bases between. The germline V gene encodes CDR1 SGHRS and CDR2 YFSETQ. The CDR3 has 15 amino acids. The CDR3 reads CASRPQGTLLDTQYF. In DNA, the CDR3 is TGCGCCAGCAGACCTCAGGGGACGCTCTTAGATACGCAGTATTTT.

J is TRBJ2-1 and V is TRBV6-1, with D hard to call. The CDR3 is 14 residues long. V was cut by 0 bases and J by 4 bases, with 7 bases left in between. CDR1 and CDR2 from the germline V gene are MNHNS and SASEGT. This chain's CDR3 is CASSEALEYNEQFF. The CDR3 DNA follows: TGTGCCAGCAGTGAAGCGCTAGAATACAATGAGCAGTTCTTC.

This clonotype was seen a handful of times. The rearrangement links TRBV5-1 to TRBJ2-7, with D possibly being TRBD1 (5 bases). Trimming left V 0 bases short and J 2 bases short, with 9 bases between. Per the germline V gene, CDR1 is SGHRS and CDR2 is YFSETQ. The CDR3 is 14 residues long. The CDR3 here is CASSLDTGAYEQYF. The CDR3 nucleotides are TGCGCCAGCAGCTTGGACACAGGCGCCTACGAGCAGTACTTC.

There are many counts of this clonotype. This chain uses TRBV29-1 with TRBJ2-7; TRBD2 matches at 9 bases. CDR1 and CDR2 from the germline V gene are SQVTM and ANQGSEA. This CDR3 contains 17 residues. With V trimmed by 3 bases and J by 0 bases, 12 bases remained unmatched. CDR3 sequence reads: CSVEIVFSSGASYEQYF. CDR3 in DNA: TGCAGCGTTGAGATCGTGTTCTCTAGCGGGGCCTCCTACGAGCAGTACTTC.

A remark on this clonotype: A read error may be the cause here, since a much bigger clone is one base away. The V call is TRBV12-3 or TRBV12-4, the J call TRBJ2-1; tentative D call: TRBD2 (5 bases). This CDR3 spans 13 amino acids. The CDR3 bases are TGTGCCGGCAGTTCGGCTCGGGAAGGTGAGCAGTTCTTC. Its protein is CAGSSAREGEQFF.

The V call is TRBV6-2 or TRBV6-3, the J call TRBJ2-7; D not resolved. Trimming stripped 6 bases from V and 0 bases from J, with 12 bases between. This CDR3 region has 14 residues. CDR1 and CDR2 from the germline V gene are MNHEY and SVGEGT. As DNA, the CDR3 is TGTGCCAGCAGGGCAGCAAGAATCTCCTACGAGCAGTACTTC. Protein sequence: CASRAARISYEQYF.

The V and J genes are TRBV6-1 and TRBJ1-5; 10 bases fit TRBD1. V dropped 6 bases and J dropped 10; count of bases not matched to a gene: 6. Germline CDR1 is MNHNS and CDR2 is SASEGT. This CDR3 is 13 amino acids long. The CDR3 coding sequence is TGTGCCAGCAGACCCGGGACAGGGGTTCCCCAGCATTTT. Translating gives CASRPGTGVPQHF.

The V gene is TRBV27, the J gene TRBJ1-6; the D gene is possibly TRBD1 (6 bases). V was shortened by 6 bases and J by 9 bases, with 18 bases between the two germline ends. The germline CDR1 and CDR2 sequences are MNHEY and SMNVEV (reference sequence). This CDR3 has 15 amino acids. Written as DNA, the CDR3 is TGTGCCAGCAGAAACAGGGCAAGCTGGGGTTCACCCCTCCACTTT. Translation gives CASRNRASWGSPLHF.

This clonotype was counted between two and nine times. This rearrangement joins TRBV3-1 to TRBJ1-1; D is unclear. Germline V gene data show CDR1 as LGHDT and CDR2 as YNNKEL (reference sequence). The V end lost 3 bases, the J end lost 10 bases, and 18 bases lay between the germline ends. The CDR3 runs to 14 residues. The CDR3 protein is CASSHQTAQTRAFF. In DNA form, the CDR3 reads TGTGCCAGCAGCCACCAGACGGCCCAAACGAGAGCTTTCTTT.

The count of this clonotype is one. The J gene is TRBJ1-1, the V gene TRBV29-1; D uncertain. V shed 8 bases and J shed 5 bases, with 18 bases lying between them. The germline gives CDR1 SQVTM, CDR2 ANQGSEA. The length of the CDR3 is 13 residues. CDR3: CSPSRVPGTEAFF. As DNA, the CDR3 is TGCAGCCCCTCTCGGGTCCCGGGGACTGAAGCTTTCTTT. The variable domain in full, with the rest retrieved from reference TRBV29-1 and TRBJ1-1, is SAVISQKPSRDICQRGTSLTIQCQVDSQVTMMFWYRQQPGQSLTLIATANQGSEATYESGFVIDKFPISRPNLTFSTLTVSNMSPEDSSIYLCSPSRVPGTEAFFGQGTRLTVV.

This clonotype was seen a few times. Compared with germline, one end of the junction differs, possibly owing to a read error. V and J are TRBV20-1 and TRBJ1-2; D not resolved. The CDR3 loop spans 14 amino acids. CDR1 DFQATT and CDR2 SNEGSKA come from the germline V gene (reference sequence). The CDR3 DNA reads TGCAGTGCGAGAGACTCCTATTCTAACTATGGCTACACCTTC. This codes for CSARDSYSNYGYTF.

The rearrangement uses TRBV18 and TRBJ2-3; TRBD1 agrees at 9 bases. From germline, CDR1 is KGHSH and CDR2 LQKENI. The CDR3 has 18 amino acids. The ends lost 1 base at V and 3 bases at J; junction bases unmatched: 11. CDR3 DNA: TGTGCCAGCTCACCACGGGGTTCGGGACAGGGAGGTACAGATACGCAGTATTTT. Encoded protein: CASSPRGSGQGGTDTQYF. Full variable domain (rest looked up from reference TRBV18 and TRBJ2-3): NAGVMQNPRHLVRRRGQEARLRCSPMKGHSHVYWYRQLPEEGLKFMVYLQKENIIDESGMPKERFSAEFPKEGPSILRIQQVVRGDSAAYFCASSPRGSGQGGTDTQYFGPGTRLTVL.

This clonotype was observed many times. The J gene is TRBJ2-1, the V gene TRBV29-1, with 7 bases lining up with TRBD1. Germline V gene data show CDR1 as SQVTM and CDR2 as ANQGSEA. Unmatched junction bases numbered 0, after V lost 3 bases and J lost 7 bases. CDR3 length: 11 amino acids. CDR3 protein: CSVDRGNEQFF. CDR3 bases: TGCAGCGTTGACAGGGGGAATGAGCAGTTCTTC.

The chain employs TRBV2 and TRBJ2-5, with 7 bases aligning to TRBD1. TRBJ2-7 matches the DNA end more closely, so the J call is doubtful. Germline CDR1 and CDR2: SNHLY and FYNNEI. CDR3 length: 12 amino acids. CDR3 in amino acids: CASNDRVGEQYF. The CDR3 DNA is TGTGCCAGCAACGACAGGGTGGGCGAGCAGTACTTC.

This clonotype was counted ten times or more. The rearrangement joins TRBV7-9 to TRBJ2-1; 7 bases match TRBD2. Germline loops: CDR1 SEHNR, CDR2 FQNEAQ (reference sequence). This CDR3 is built from 13 residues. V lost 5 bases, J lost 10 bases, and 8 bases stayed unmatched. CDR3 coding DNA: TGTGCCAGCAGCCTCACGATTAGCGGGGAGCAGTTCTTC. Its protein is CASSLTISGEQFF.

Many counts were recorded for this clonotype. The J gene is TRBJ2-3, the V gene TRBV7-8, with 7 bases that match TRBD1. CDR3 length: 16 residues. Germline CDR1 and CDR2: SGHVS and FQNEAQ. V lost 6 bases and J lost 0; bases outside the gene matches: 9. The CDR3 DNA reads TGTGCCAGCAGTCCCCCGACAGGGCCTAGCACAGATACGCAGTATTTT. It translates to CASSPPTGPSTDTQYF.

The table lists this clonotype with many counts. The chain recombines TRBV28 with TRBJ2-5; tentatively, D is TRBD2 (6 bases). This CDR3 region has 15 residues. CDR1 is MDHEN, CDR2 SYDVKM, per germline. V shed 4 bases and J shed 4 bases, with 16 bases lying between them. CDR3 in amino acids: CASSSGTPAPETQYF. The CDR3 DNA is TGTGCCAGCAGTTCCGGGACTCCCGCCCCAGAGACCCAGTACTTC.

The sample holds many counts of this clonotype. This rearrangement joins TRBV29-1 to TRBJ2-7; D ambiguous. V lost 3 bases and J 4 bases, leaving 10 bases between the germline ends. The CDR3 spans 12 residues. The germline V gene encodes CDR1 SQVTM and CDR2 ANQGSEA. The CDR3 sequence is CSVERNRYEQYF. CDR3 in DNA: TGCAGCGTTGAGCGCAATCGGTACGAGCAGTACTTC.

Comment on this clonotype: Possible read error: a much larger clone is one base away. The CDR3 DNA reads as TGCGCCTGCAGCTTGGAGGGACCCCAGGGCACGCAGTATTTT. Translating it yields CACSLEGPQGTQYF. The chain uses TRBV5-1 and TRBJ2-3, with D possibly matching TRBD2 (6 bases). Germline-derived CDR1 and CDR2 are SGHRS and YFSETQ. This CDR3 spans 14 amino acids.

The chain combines TRBV12-3 or TRBV12-4 with TRBJ2-2, with D perhaps TRBD1 (6 bases). The V and J ends lost 10 bases and 8 bases respectively, with 17 bases between them. This CDR3 has 13 amino acids. The DNA for the CDR3 is TGTGCCACGACCCGGGACACTCAGGGGGAGCTGTTTTTT. Protein sequence: CATTRDTQGELFF.

This clonotype has ten or more counts. The J gene is TRBJ2-5, the V gene TRBV9; D is tentatively TRBD1 or TRBD2 (5 bases each). V lost 2 bases and J lost 5, with 16 bases in between. The CDR3 runs to 15 residues. The V gene's germline CDR1 is SGDLS and CDR2 YYNGEE. The CDR3: CASSVSSSWGETQYF. In nucleotides, the CDR3 is TGTGCCAGCAGCGTCAGTTCCTCTTGGGGGGAGACCCAGTACTTC. Using reference TRBV9 and TRBJ2-5 for the parts outside the CDR3, the full variable domain is DSGVTQTPKHLITATGQRVTLRCSPRSGDLSVYWYQQSLDQGLQFLIQYYNGEERAKGNILERFSAQQFPDLHSELNLSSLELGDSALYFCASSVSSSWGETQYFGPGTRLLVL.

The CDR3 coding sequence is TGCAGCGCTCGGATCAAAACGAGTGGCTACACCTTC. Translating it yields CSARIKTSGYTF. This chain uses TRBV29-1 with TRBJ1-2; D unresolved. The CDR3 length is 12 residues. The V gene lost 7 bases and the J gene lost 7 bases, with 16 bases spanning the gap. Germline-derived CDR1 and CDR2 are SQVTM and ANQGSEA.

This clonotype came up many times. The gene calls are TRBV7-9 and TRBJ2-7; no clear D. Trimming pared 1 base from V and 3 bases from J, leaving 7 bases between. Germline V lookup: CDR1 SEHNR, CDR2 FQNEAQ (reference sequence). The CDR3 covers 13 residues. Written as DNA, the CDR3 is TGTGCCAGCAGCTTAGAAGGCGGCTACGAGCAGTACTTC. Encoded protein: CASSLEGGYEQYF.